This TCR beta chain appears in the sequencing data of a study of shared clonotypes between healthy human individuals. About the study: Donors, aged 18 to 49, were a couple of women and a few men. General study points: Only blood was sampled, and tissue TCR repertoires likely differ from blood ones. All-four-donor shared clonotypes had higher generation probabilities than non-shared clonotypes did.

Concerning this clone: Antigen: not known. The same CDR3 can be traced to other DNA sequences in this sample.

Only in-frame clones appear in the TCRdb table, and some are missing; sequencing was by immunoSEQ multiplex PCR. The sample lists a few million clones, 90% to 97% occurring once. The germline CDR1 and CDR2 sequences are MNHEY and SVGAGI. Trimming at V came to 6 bases and at J to 5 bases, leaving 2 bases not matched to a gene. The CDR3 contains 12 residues. The rearrangement joins TRBV6-5 to TRBJ2-7; 9 nucleotides line up with TRBD1. This sequence originates from a young man in good health. Sequenced input: naive CD4+ T cells sorted from blood. Subset in this sample: CD45RA+ positively selected. CDR3 residues: CASSRTGDEQYF. The CDR3 nucleotides are TGTGCCAGCAGCAGGACAGGGGACGAGCAGTACTTC.